One sample yielded the 19 T cell receptor beta chains listed below, sequenced in a study of OX40 agonist ivuxolimab in advanced cancers. Clones were sequenced by immunoSEQ multiplex PCR, and TCRdb holds only the in-frame ones, with some missing. The data contain about 66,000 clones, 86% of them singletons. Sample: CD4+ or CD8+ T cells sorted from blood, taken in a trial of the OX40 agonist ivuxolimab. All receptors derive from an adult with an advanced solid tumor such as melanoma, head and neck, liver or kidney cancer.

This clone was recorded only once. The chain employs TRBV18 and TRBJ1-1; maybe TRBD1 (5 bases). V gave up 4 bases and J gave up 8 bases, with 14 bases separating them. In germline, CDR1 is KGHSH, CDR2 LQKENI. The CDR3 loop spans 13 amino acids. The DNA for the CDR3 is TGTGCCAGCTCACGTGACAGCAATGGGGAAGCTTTCTTT. The encoded protein is CASSRDSNGEAFF.

This chain connects TRBV5-4 to TRBJ1-2; D is ambiguous. V dropped 4 bases and J dropped 4 bases, with 11 bases sitting between them. The CDR3 is 13 residues long. The germline gives CDR1 SGHNT, CDR2 YYREEE (reference sequence). As DNA, the CDR3 is TGTGCCAGCAGCCGTACAGATTTCTATGGCTACACCTTC. Residues: CASSRTDFYGYTF.

The sample holds one count of this clone. The J gene is TRBJ1-5, the V gene TRBV2; TRBD1 agrees at 8 bases. After removal of 4 bases from V and 0 bases from J, the junction contained 2 bases not matched to a gene. CDR1 is SNHLY and CDR2 is FYNNEI in the germline V gene. The CDR3 extends over 15 amino acids. CDR3 DNA sequence: TGTGCCAGCAGTGGACAGGGGTATAGCAATCAGCCCCAGCATTTT. It specifies CASSGQGYSNQPQHF.

The chain recombines TRBV9 with TRBJ1-2, with unresolved D. Trimming shortened V by 7 bases and J by 3 bases, and 7 bases separated the two germline ends. This CDR3 has 11 residues. Germline CDR1 is SGDLS and CDR2 is YYNGEE. CDR3 DNA sequence: TGTGCCAGCGGTACGGACTATGGCTACACCTTC. It codes for CASGTDYGYTF.

The count of this clone is one. The chain links TRBV21-1 to TRBJ1-5; TRBD1 is the table's D call and was not checked against the DNA. TRBV21-1 is classified as a pseudogene. The CDR3 length is 13 residues. As DNA, the CDR3 is TGTGCCAGCAGCATCAGGCCTCGGTGGCCCCAGCATTTT. This encodes CASSIRPRWPQHF.

The table lists this clone with a count of one. The gene calls are TRBV5-6 and TRBJ1-4; tentatively, D is TRBD1 (6 bases). CDR1 and CDR2 from the germline V gene are SGHDT and YYEEEE. The CDR3 runs to 16 residues. V was cut by 6 bases and J by 2 bases, with 17 bases left in between. CDR3 bases: TGTGCCAGCAATTTTGCGTTGGGGGCTACTAATGAAAAACTGTTTTTT. As protein: CASNFALGATNEKLFF.

The chain carries TRBV5-1 and TRBJ1-2; D remains ambiguous. The ends were cut back, 5 bases at V and 8 bases at J, with 16 bases in the middle. The CDR3 has 13 residues. Germline V gene sequence: CDR1 SGHRS, CDR2 YFSETQ. The DNA for the CDR3 is TGCGCCAGCAGTTCGGACGGAATACGAGGCTACACCTTC. Translating it yields CASSSDGIRGYTF. Drawing the rest from reference TRBV5-1 and TRBJ1-2, the complete variable domain is KAGVTQTPRYLIKTRGQQVTLSCSPISGHRSVSWYQQTPGQGLQFLFEYFSETQRNKGNFPGRFSGRQFSNSRSEMNVSTLELGDSALYLCASSSDGIRGYTFGSGTRLTVV.

This clone appeared once. V usage is TRBV9 and J usage is TRBJ1-2, with D hard to call. V lost 8 bases to trimming and J lost 8 bases, with 25 bases between them. Germline CDR1 and CDR2: SGDLS and YYNGEE. The CDR3 is made up of 15 amino acids. As DNA, the CDR3 is TGTGCCAGTGGAAGTGGCTCAAACAACTGGCGGGGCTACACCTTC. Amino acid sequence: CASGSGSNNWRGYTF.

The V and J genes are TRBV7-3 and TRBJ2-1; the D gene is possibly TRBD1 (6 bases). CDR1 is SGHTA, CDR2 FQGTGA, per germline. V was pared by 3 bases and J by 7 bases, with 10 bases between. CDR3 length: 13 residues. The CDR3 nucleotides read TGTGCCAGCAGCTTTGGGGGCGAGAATGAGCAGTTCTTC. Its protein product is CASSFGGENEQFF.

The chain links TRBV11-3 to TRBJ2-7; perhaps D is TRBD1 or TRBD2 (5 bases each). The CDR3 loop spans 15 amino acids. V lost 1 base and J lost 3, with 13 bases in between. Germline loops: CDR1 SGHNT, CDR2 YENEEA. In DNA form, the CDR3 reads TGTGCCAGCAGCTTAGCCCGGGATGGGGGCTACGAGCAGTACTTC. Amino acids: CASSLARDGGYEQYF.

The J gene is TRBJ1-2, the V gene TRBV12-2; the D call TRBD1 from the table was never checked on the DNA. TRBV12-2 is labeled a pseudogene. There are 16 residues in the CDR3. The CDR3 DNA is TGTGCAAGTCGCTTAGACGGGCAGGGGGACAACTATGGCTACACCTTC. Its translation is CASRLDGQGDNYGYTF.

This clone turned up a few times. This sequence joins TRBV6-4 and TRBJ2-7, with 11 bases lining up with TRBD1. V was clipped by 5 bases and J by 6 bases; unmatched bases: 6. CDR1 and CDR2 from the germline V gene are MRHNA and SNTAGT. The CDR3 is made up of 14 amino acids. This chain's CDR3 is CASSLSGTGGEQYF. The CDR3, as DNA: TGTGCCAGCAGTCTCTCCGGGACAGGGGGCGAGCAGTACTTC.

This chain joins TRBV6-5 and TRBJ2-2, with 7 positions matching TRBD1. Unmatched junction bases numbered 4, after V lost 6 bases and J lost 6 bases. The CDR3 consists of 13 residues. The germline CDR1 and CDR2 sequences are MNHEY and SVGAGI. This CDR3 reads CASRTGSAGELFF. The CDR3, as DNA: TGTGCCAGCAGGACAGGGTCGGCCGGGGAGCTGTTTTTT.

The rearrangement joins TRBV5-6 to TRBJ2-7; D unresolved. Germline lookup yields CDR1 SGHDT and CDR2 YYEEEE. The CDR3 covers 14 residues. V gave up 4 bases and J gave up 3 bases, with 14 bases separating them. The DNA for the CDR3 is TGTGCCAGCAGCCACCGCCAAGGTAGCTACGAGCAGTACTTC. Its translation: CASSHRQGSYEQYF.

The chain carries TRBV5-1 and TRBJ1-3; weak D call: TRBD1 (5 bases). Trimming shortened V by 2 bases and J by 0 bases, and 12 bases separated the two germline ends. This CDR3 has 16 amino acids. Germline values: CDR1 SGHRS, CDR2 YFSETQ. Here the CDR3 DNA reads TGCGCCAGCAGCTTAGGCAGGGCCCCCTCTGGAAACACCATATATTTT. Encoded protein: CASSLGRAPSGNTIYF.

The rearrangement links TRBV18 to TRBJ1-1, with no clear D. V shed 5 bases and J shed 5 bases, with 6 bases lying between them. This CDR3 is built from 11 residues. Germline CDR1 and CDR2: KGHSH and LQKENI. CDR3 region: CASSERTEAFF. CDR3 nucleotide sequence: TGTGCCAGCTCAGAACGGACTGAAGCTTTCTTT. The variable domain in full, completed from reference TRBV18 and TRBJ1-1, reads NAGVMQNPRHLVRRRGQEARLRCSPMKGHSHVYWYRQLPEEGLKFMVYLQKENIIDESGMPKERFSAEFPKEGPSILRIQQVVRGDSAAYFCASSERTEAFFGQGTRLTVV.

The rearrangement uses TRBV19 and TRBJ1-5; 11 bases are a match to TRBD1. The CDR3 covers 16 residues. V was clipped by 7 bases and J by 6 bases; unmatched bases: 11. Germline CDR1 is LNHDA and CDR2 is SQIVND (reference sequence). CDR3 region: CASKVDRGLSSQPQHF. The CDR3 DNA is TGTGCCAGTAAGGTGGACAGGGGGCTGAGTAGTCAGCCCCAGCATTTT. The variable domain in full, completed from reference TRBV19 and TRBJ1-5, reads DGGITQSPKYLFRKEGQNVTLSCEQNLNHDAMYWYRQDPGQGLRLIYYSQIVNDFQKGDIAEGYSVSREKKESFPLTVTSAQKNPTAFYLCASKVDRGLSSQPQHFGDGTRLSIL.

The chain carries TRBV18 and TRBJ1-1; 9 bases agree with TRBD1. Trimming cost V 0 bases and J 3 bases; bases outside gene matches: 2. Per the germline V gene, CDR1 is KGHSH and CDR2 is LQKENI. This CDR3 contains 15 residues. The DNA of the CDR3 is TGTGCCAGCTCACCACCCTACAGGGGGCACACTGAAGCTTTCTTT. Its protein is CASSPPYRGHTEAFF.

This clone was observed a few times. The rearrangement uses TRBV9 and TRBJ1-1; 7 nucleotides align to TRBD1. V shed 1 base, J shed 1 base, and the junction held 4 bases outside the gene matches. From germline, CDR1 is SGDLS and CDR2 YYNGEE. This CDR3 has 15 residues. In DNA, the CDR3 is TGTGCCAGCAGCGTAAGTAGGACAGGGAACACTGAAGCTTTCTTT. Amino acid sequence: CASSVSRTGNTEAFF. Variable domain in full (rest from reference TRBV9 and TRBJ1-1): DSGVTQTPKHLITATGQRVTLRCSPRSGDLSVYWYQQSLDQGLQFLIQYYNGEERAKGNILERFSAQQFPDLHSELNLSSLELGDSALYFCASSVSRTGNTEAFFGQGTRLTVV.